The 30 T cell receptor beta chains in this list originate from one sample, sequenced in a study of T cell responses to AZD1222 COVID-19 vaccine. Measured with immunoSEQ multiplex PCR; TCRdb has only the in-frame clones, and not every one. Among about 150,000 clones listed, roughly 94% were seen once. The material was peripheral blood, obtained on day 0 of AZD1222 vaccination. The receptor set was obtained from an adult in good health.

V and J are TRBV7-9 and TRBJ2-3, with 7 bases aligning to TRBD2. V lost 1 base, J lost 4 bases, and 8 bases stayed unmatched. CDR1 and CDR2 (germline): SEHNR, FQNEAQ (reference sequence). This CDR3 is built from 16 residues. CDR3 loop: CASSLVPGGVADTQYF. The CDR3 DNA reads TGTGCCAGCAGCTTAGTGCCGGGAGGTGTCGCAGATACGCAGTATTTT.

The chain joins TRBV18 to TRBJ1-4; D unclear. The length of the CDR3 is 14 residues. Germline V gene data show CDR1 as KGHSH and CDR2 as LQKENI. V was clipped by 3 bases and J by 3 bases, with 8 bases between them. CDR3 protein: CASSPSIPNEKLFF. DNA of the CDR3: TGTGCCAGCTCACCGTCAATCCCTAATGAAAAACTGTTTTTT.

J is TRBJ1-1 and V is TRBV2; D gene uncertain. This CDR3 has 11 residues. The V end was cut by 7 bases, the J end by 4 bases, with 7 bases between. Germline CDR1 is SNHLY and CDR2 is FYNNEI. CDR3 coding DNA: TGTGCCAGCAAGAGGAGCACTGAAGCTTTCTTT. Translation gives CASKRSTEAFF.

The gene calls are TRBV7-9 and TRBJ1-4, with a weak D call TRBD1 (6 bases). V lost 4 bases to trimming and J lost 8 bases, with 14 bases between them. Germline V gives CDR1 SEHNR, CDR2 FQNEAQ (reference sequence). The CDR3 extends over 14 amino acids. CDR3 bases: TGTGCCAGCAGCTCACAGGGCATTGGGGAAAAACTGTTTTTT. As protein: CASSSQGIGEKLFF.

This clone has more than one count but fewer than ten. The chain has TRBV3-1 (or the pseudogene TRBV3-2) and TRBJ2-3, with a tentative D call TRBD2 (5 bases). Trimming removed 11 bases at V and 2 bases at J, with 17 bases between. The CDR3 runs 14 residues. CDR1 is LGHDT, CDR2 YNNKEL, per germline (reference sequence). This CDR3 reads CARRAATYTDTQYF. The DNA of the CDR3 is TGTGCCCGGAGAGCGGCAACCTACACAGATACGCAGTATTTT.

V is TRBV5-5 and J is TRBJ2-7, with D perhaps TRBD2 (5 bases). The V gene lost 0 bases and the J gene lost 0 bases, with 7 bases spanning the gap. The CDR3 covers 14 residues. Germline-derived CDR1 and CDR2 are SGHKS and YYEKEE (reference sequence). The CDR3 nucleotides read TGTGCCAGCAGCTTGGTGGGGAGCTCCTACGAGCAGTACGTC. It yields the protein CASSLVGSSYEQYV.

The sample holds one count of this clone. V and J are TRBV28 and TRBJ2-7; TRBD1 matches at 10 bases. Trimming took 6 bases from V and 1 from J; bases not matched to a gene: 6. The CDR3 length is 15 residues. Per germline, CDR1 MDHEN and CDR2 SYDVKM. The CDR3 bases are TGTGCCAGCAGCTCGACAGGGGGCGTATCCTACGAGCAGTACGTC. Its translation: CASSSTGGVSYEQYV.

The J gene is TRBJ1-2, the V gene TRBV18; the D is unclear. CDR1 and CDR2 from the germline V gene are KGHSH and LQKENI. There are 15 residues in the CDR3. The V end lost 0 bases, the J end lost 3 bases, and 11 bases lay between the germline ends. DNA of the CDR3: TGTGCCAGCTCACCACCCGGCAGTACCCACTATGGCTACACCTTC. It yields the protein CASSPPGSTHYGYTF.

The rearrangement joins TRBV10-2 to TRBJ1-1; weak D call: TRBD1 (5 bases). Germline lookup yields CDR1 WSHSY and CDR2 SAAADI. This CDR3 has 15 amino acids. V lost 6 bases, J lost 6 bases, and 20 bases lay in between. The CDR3 region is CASSPPAGGFAEAFF. CDR3 sequence (DNA): TGCGCCAGCAGCCCACCCGCGGGGGGGTTTGCTGAAGCTTTCTTT.

The chain combines TRBV3-1 (or the pseudogene TRBV3-2) with TRBJ2-7; D remains ambiguous. Germline CDR1 is LGHDT and CDR2 is YNNKEL (reference sequence). The CDR3 is 16 residues long. Trimming stripped 1 base from V and 4 bases from J, with 17 bases between. Here the CDR3 reads CASSQADSQPGYEQYV. In DNA, the CDR3 is TGTGCCAGCAGCCAAGCTGACTCCCAACCGGGTTACGAGCAGTACGTC.

The gene calls are TRBV2 and TRBJ2-5, with a possible D match to TRBD2 (9 bases). This CDR3 has 18 amino acids. Germline V gene sequence: CDR1 SNHLY, CDR2 FYNNEI. Trimming took off 6 bases at V and 1 base at J, with 24 bases between the two ends. The CDR3: CASSLRQGRGGTQETQYF. In DNA form, the CDR3 reads TGTGCCAGCAGCCTCCGACAGGGGCGGGGGGGGACCCAAGAGACCCAGTACTTC.

The CDR3 reads CASSPRGRENIQYF. The CDR3 DNA reads as TGTGCCAGCAGCCCCCGGGGGAGGGAAAACATTCAGTACTTC. V gene TRBV5-4 combines with J gene TRBJ2-4; 7 nucleotides match TRBD2. The germline gives CDR1 SGHNT, CDR2 YYREEE (reference sequence). There are 14 residues in the CDR3. V dropped 4 bases and J dropped 5; count of bases not matched to a gene: 6.

The rearrangement uses TRBV10-3 and TRBJ1-6, with D possibly TRBD1 on 5 matching bases. V lost 5 bases to trimming and J lost 7 bases, with 15 bases between them. The V gene's germline CDR1 is ENHRY and CDR2 SYGVKD. CDR3 length: 15 residues. CDR3 sequence (DNA): TGTGCCATCAGTCAATTGGGGGGTAGGAATTCACCCCTCCACTTT. Translating gives CAISQLGGRNSPLHF.

This chain links TRBV20-1 with TRBJ1-1; D possibly corresponds to TRBD1 (5 bases). V was clipped by 3 bases and J by 10 bases, with 12 bases between them. This CDR3 region has 11 residues. Per germline, CDR1 DFQATT and CDR2 SNEGSKA (reference sequence). This chain's CDR3 is CSARGGGGAFF. The DNA of the CDR3 is TGCAGTGCTAGGGGTGGGGGAGGAGCTTTCTTT.

This chain connects TRBV28 to TRBJ2-7, with TRBD1 matching 8 bases. Germline CDR1 reads MDHEN; CDR2 reads SYDVKM. The CDR3 is made up of 15 amino acids. With V trimmed by 3 bases and J by 2 bases, 6 bases remained unmatched. As DNA, the CDR3 is TGTGCCAGCAGTTTCCGGGGACAGGTGACCTACGAGCAGTACGTC. Its protein product is CASSFRGQVTYEQYV.

V usage is TRBV29-1 and J usage is TRBJ1-1; no clear D gene. Deletions cut 4 bases from V and 0 bases from J, with 6 bases between. Germline V gives CDR1 SQVTM, CDR2 ANQGSEA. CDR3 length: 12 residues. In DNA, the CDR3 is TGCAGCGTTGCAGCGATGAACACTGAAGCTTTCTTT. The encoded protein is CSVAAMNTEAFF.

The CDR3 loop is CASSLGLTNEKLFF. In nucleotides, the CDR3 is TGTGCCAGCAGCTTGGGGCTAACTAATGAAAAACTGTTTTTT. The chain is built from TRBV7-9 and TRBJ1-4, with D maybe TRBD1 (5 bases). The CDR3 consists of 14 residues. Trimming stripped 3 bases from V and 1 base from J, with 6 bases between. The germline V gene has CDR1 SEHNR and CDR2 FQNEAQ (reference sequence).

This clone turned up a few times. The chain links TRBV30 to TRBJ1-2; D possibly corresponds to TRBD1 (5 bases). This CDR3 is built from 12 residues. V lost 5 bases, J lost 11 bases, and 18 bases lay in between. The V gene's germline CDR1 is GTSNPN and CDR2 SVGIG (reference sequence). The CDR3 DNA is TGTGCCTGGCGGGACGACGCTGTTCGGTACACCTTC. This sequence encodes CAWRDDAVRYTF.

This clone was observed once. The chain uses TRBV29-1 and TRBJ1-2, with TRBD1 identical over 8 bases. V lost 4 bases to trimming and J lost 3 bases; unmatched junction nucleotides: 7. There are 14 residues in the CDR3. Germline V gene sequence: CDR1 SQVTM, CDR2 ANQGSEA. The CDR3 is CSVAFGTGDYGYTF. DNA of the CDR3: TGCAGCGTTGCGTTTGGGACAGGTGACTATGGCTACACCTTC.

The genes are TRBV5-1 and TRBJ1-1; TRBD1 matches 11 bases. Germline V lookup: CDR1 SGHRS, CDR2 YFSETQ. With 1 base clipped from V and 4 bases from J, the junction kept 9 bases outside the gene matches. This CDR3 has 17 amino acids. The DNA for the CDR3 is TGCGCCAGCAGCTTGATCCGGACAGGGGGCCGTAGCACTGAAGCTTTCTTT. Residues: CASSLIRTGGRSTEAFF.

This chain connects TRBV19 to TRBJ1-1; D unclear. This CDR3 contains 13 residues. From germline, CDR1 is LNHDA and CDR2 SQIVND (reference sequence). With 5 bases removed from V and 2 bases from J, the gap between germline ends came to 9 bases. The CDR3 bases are TGTGCCAGTAGTCTTCGGGGTAACACTGAAGCTTTCTTT. As protein: CASSLRGNTEAFF.

J is TRBJ1-5 and V is TRBV5-1, with TRBD1 matching over 9 bases. Germline V CDR1 and CDR2: SGHRS, YFSETQ. CDR3 length equals 15 residues. Trimming cost V 4 bases and J 7 bases; bases outside gene matches: 9. The CDR3 DNA is TGCGCCAGCAGCGTCGGGACAGGGAAGAACCAGCCCCAGCATTTT. It specifies CASSVGTGKNQPQHF.

This sequence joins TRBV4-3 and TRBJ2-5; tentative D call: TRBD2 (6 bases). Germline V lookup: CDR1 LGHNA, CDR2 YSLEER. CDR3 length: 14 amino acids. With 1 base removed from V and 2 bases from J, the gap between germline ends came to 8 bases. CDR3 residues: CASSQGGGQETQYF. For the CDR3, the DNA is TGCGCCAGCAGCCAAGGAGGAGGGCAAGAGACCCAGTACTTC.

This chain joins TRBV2 and TRBJ1-3; maybe TRBD1 (5 bases). The CDR3 loop spans 16 amino acids. With 0 bases removed from V and 4 bases from J, the gap between germline ends came to 13 bases. Germline CDR1 SNHLY, CDR2 FYNNEI. Here the CDR3 DNA reads TGTGCCAGCAGTGAAGCGGCGGGGGTGTACGGAAACACCATATATTTT. It encodes CASSEAAGVYGNTIYF.

V usage is TRBV3-1 (or the pseudogene TRBV3-2) and J usage is TRBJ1-2; tentatively, D is TRBD1 (6 bases). Per the germline V gene, CDR1 is LGHDT and CDR2 is YNNKEL (reference sequence). V lost 0 bases and J lost 14, with 13 bases in between. The length of the CDR3 is 12 residues. In DNA, the CDR3 is TGTGCCAGCAGCCAAGATATTCGGGGGACAACCTTC. Amino acids: CASSQDIRGTTF.

V gene TRBV7-9 combines with J gene TRBJ1-2; maybe TRBD1 (6 bases). Germline assignment: CDR1 SEHNR and CDR2 FQNEAQ (reference sequence). V gave up 3 bases and J gave up 4 bases, with 12 bases separating them. The length of the CDR3 is 14 residues. CDR3 sequence reads: CASSLGGLAYGYTF. The CDR3 DNA reads TGTGCCAGCAGCTTGGGGGGCCTGGCCTATGGCTACACCTTC.

CDR3 region: CASSKGQDTQYF. DNA for the CDR3: TGCGCCAGCAGCAAGGGACAAGATACGCAGTATTTT. This sequence joins TRBV5-1 and TRBJ2-3; a possible D gene is TRBD1 (6 bases). Per germline, CDR1 SGHRS and CDR2 YFSETQ. The CDR3 is 12 residues long. V was cut by 4 bases and J by 5 bases, with 8 bases left in between.

This clone has only a few counts. The DNA of the CDR3 is TGTGCCAGCAACCAGGGGGCCCTCCAAGAGACCCAGTACTTC. Its translation is CASNQGALQETQYF. V gene TRBV9 combines with J gene TRBJ2-5; TRBD1 matches 8 bases. CDR3 length equals 14 residues. Germline CDR1 reads SGDLS; CDR2 reads YYNGEE. V shed 6 bases, J shed 1 base, and the junction held 5 bases outside the gene matches.

The chain carries TRBV4-1 and TRBJ1-2; perhaps TRBD1 as D (5 bases). The CDR3 loop spans 14 amino acids. Trimming took off 3 bases at V and 0 bases at J, with 8 bases between the two ends. In germline, CDR1 is MGHRA, CDR2 YSYEKL. The CDR3 loop is CASSHLTANYGYTF. The CDR3 DNA follows: TGCGCCAGCAGCCATTTGACAGCTAACTATGGCTACACCTTC.

The CDR3 DNA reads TGTGCCAGCAGGGAAGGACTAGCGGCTTCCTACAATGAGCAGTTCTTC. The encoded protein is CASREGLAASYNEQFF. J is TRBJ2-1 and V is TRBV7-2, with TRBD2 matching over 10 bases. The CDR3 totals 16 residues. The germline gives CDR1 SGHTA, CDR2 FQGNSA. J was trimmed by 1 base and V by 6 bases; bases with no gene match: 6. Based on the CDR3 plus reference TRBV7-2 and TRBJ2-1, the full variable domain is GAGVSQSPSNKVTEKGKDVELRCDPISGHTALYWYRQSLGQGLEFLIYFQGNSAPDKSGLPSDRFSAERTGGSVSTLTIQRTQQEDSAVYLCASREGLAASYNEQFFGPGTRLTVL.